This passage covers 32 T cell receptor beta chains from one sample sequenced in a study of Tregs in tolerant kidney transplant recipients. TCRdb keeps only in-frame clones here, not all; method: immunoSEQ multiplex PCR. The repertoire holds 60,000 to 95,000 clones, 95% to 98% seen once, with 0.56% in the top ten. The material was CD4+ T cells from blood, obtained before the transplant. These receptors all stem from a human donor who received a combined kidney and bone marrow transplant.

V and J are TRBV5-1 and TRBJ1-2, with 8 bases that match TRBD1. Germline CDR1 and CDR2: SGHRS and YFSETQ. This CDR3 is built from 16 residues. Trimming removed 5 bases from V and 4 bases from J; junction bases left unmatched: 13. In DNA, the CDR3 is TGCGCCAGCAGTTTCTCGACAGGGGCATTGGGCTATGGCTACACCTTC. This gives the protein CASSFSTGALGYGYTF.

V gene TRBV11-3 combines with J gene TRBJ1-3; possible D gene TRBD1, 5 bases. Trimming left V 5 bases short and J 0 bases short, with 20 bases between. There are 18 residues in the CDR3. CDR1 SGHNT and CDR2 YENEEA come from the germline V gene. The CDR3 DNA reads TGTGCCAGCAGCCGGGGGTCGCACAGAGAATACTCTGGAAACACCATATATTTT. This gives the protein CASSRGSHREYSGNTIYF.

V gene TRBV28 combines with J gene TRBJ1-2; no reliable D call. This CDR3 is built from 14 residues. Between the trimmed V and J ends, which lost 6 bases and 4 bases, there was a span of 15 bases. Germline CDR1 is MDHEN and CDR2 is SYDVKM. DNA of the CDR3: TGTGCCAGCAGCACCGCGCGGGCAGGCTATGGCTACACCTTC. Amino acid sequence: CASSTARAGYGYTF.

CDR3 sequence: CASSFQLAGGYEQYF. As DNA, the CDR3 is TGTGCCAGCAGCTTCCAACTAGCGGGGGGGTACGAGCAGTACTTC. This sequence joins TRBV11-2 and TRBJ2-7, with 13 bases fitting TRBD2. The CDR3 has 15 residues. V trimming: 3 bases; J trimming: 4 bases; junction bases outside the gene matches: 3. The germline gives CDR1 SGHAT, CDR2 FQNNGV.

The CDR3 sequence: CASSVPGQGGEQYF. Written as DNA, the CDR3 is TGTGCCAGCAGCGTTCCGGGACAGGGTGGCGAGCAGTACTTC. V gene TRBV9 combines with J gene TRBJ2-7, with 9 bases fitting TRBD1. With 2 bases clipped from V and 6 bases from J, the junction kept 6 bases outside the gene matches. The CDR3 contains 14 residues. CDR1 and CDR2 from the germline V gene are SGDLS and YYNGEE.

This chain uses TRBV7-3 with TRBJ2-3, with a weak D call TRBD2 (5 bases). V lost 3 bases and J 2 bases, leaving 12 bases between the germline ends. This CDR3 has 15 residues. Germline-derived CDR1 and CDR2 are SGHTA and FQGTGA. The CDR3 here is CASSLSGIFTDTQYF. In DNA form, the CDR3 reads TGTGCCAGCAGCTTGAGCGGAATCTTCACAGATACGCAGTATTTT.

The CDR3 loop reads CAISEDRDRAGYTF. The CDR3 coding sequence is TGTGCCATCAGTGAAGACCGGGACAGGGCCGGCTACACCTTC. V gene TRBV10-3 combines with J gene TRBJ1-2; 9 bases match TRBD1. J gave up 8 bases and V 3 bases, and 7 bases lay outside the gene matches. From germline, CDR1 is ENHRY and CDR2 SYGVKD. The CDR3 runs to 14 residues.

This clone was detected once. This rearrangement joins TRBV7-3 to TRBJ2-2; 10 bases match TRBD2. The CDR3 totals 18 residues. Germline values: CDR1 SGHTA, CDR2 FQGTGA. Unmatched junction bases numbered 11, after V lost 5 bases and J lost 2 bases. CDR3 bases: TGTGCCAGCAGCCCCGATTGGCTAGCGGGGGAAAACACCGGGGAGCTGTTTTTT. The encoded protein is CASSPDWLAGENTGELFF.

This rearrangement joins TRBV15 to TRBJ1-2; 10 bases map to TRBD1. V trimming: 4 bases; J trimming: 5 bases; junction bases outside the gene matches: 7. Germline V lookup: CDR1 LNHNV, CDR2 YYDKDF (reference sequence). This CDR3 spans 15 amino acids. CDR3 sequence: CATSKGPGQGYGYTF. The CDR3 DNA reads as TGTGCCACCAGCAAGGGACCGGGACAGGGGTATGGCTACACCTTC.

The chain has TRBV18 and TRBJ1-1; D is undetermined. This CDR3 contains 15 residues. Germline V gene lookup returns CDR1 KGHSH and CDR2 LQKENI. The V end lost 6 bases, the J end lost 2 bases, and 16 bases lay between the germline ends. This CDR3 is CASSQVGVSNTEAFF. The DNA of the CDR3 is TGTGCCAGCTCTCAGGTCGGGGTGTCTAACACTGAAGCTTTCTTT.

The chain employs TRBV2 and TRBJ1-2; 8 bases are a match to TRBD1. Germline CDR1 is SNHLY and CDR2 is FYNNEI. Trimming took 10 bases from V and 0 from J; bases not matched to a gene: 7. This CDR3 is 14 amino acids long. CDR3 in amino acids: CATVRTGTNYGYTF. The DNA of the CDR3 is TGTGCCACCGTTCGGACAGGGACTAACTATGGCTACACCTTC.

The chain links TRBV28 to TRBJ2-7; the match to TRBD1 covers 10 bases. This CDR3 has 16 residues. Losses at the gene ends were 2 bases for V and 1 base for J; bases not matched to a gene: 5. Germline CDR1 reads MDHEN; CDR2 reads SYDVKM. CDR3 loop: CASSLPGQGTSYEQYF. Written as DNA, the CDR3 is TGTGCCAGCAGTTTACCGGGACAGGGGACTTCCTACGAGCAGTACTTC.

The rearrangement uses TRBV5-1 and TRBJ1-2; D gene uncertain. CDR1 SGHRS and CDR2 YFSETQ come from the germline V gene. The CDR3 loop spans 13 amino acids. Trimming removed 3 bases at V and 2 bases at J, with 8 bases between. The CDR3 DNA follows: TGCGCCAGCAGCTCGAGAGCCAACTATGGCTACACCTTC. Its protein is CASSSRANYGYTF.

This chain links TRBV5-1 with TRBJ1-1, with D maybe TRBD1 (6 bases). CDR1 is SGHRS and CDR2 is YFSETQ in the germline V gene. This CDR3 contains 15 residues. Trimming shortened V by 0 bases and J by 4 bases, and 13 bases separated the two germline ends. CDR3 protein: CASSLVGGGVTEAFF. DNA for the CDR3: TGCGCCAGCAGCTTGGTTGGGGGCGGTGTCACTGAAGCTTTCTTT. Supplemented by reference TRBV5-1 and TRBJ1-1, the full variable domain reads KAGVTQTPRYLIKTRGQQVTLSCSPISGHRSVSWYQQTPGQGLQFLFEYFSETQRNKGNFPGRFSGRQFSNSRSEMNVSTLELGDSALYLCASSLVGGGVTEAFFGQGTRLTVV.

The gene calls are TRBV5-4 and TRBJ1-3, with D possibly matching TRBD1 (6 bases). V lost 3 bases, J lost 2 bases, and 15 bases lay in between. Per the germline V gene, CDR1 is SGHNT and CDR2 is YYREEE (reference sequence). CDR3 length equals 16 residues. The DNA of the CDR3 is TGTGCCAGCAGCTCCGGACAGCCCAGTGCTGGAAACACCATATATTTT. This gives the protein CASSSGQPSAGNTIYF.

The chain joins TRBV5-1 to TRBJ2-3; perhaps TRBD2 as D (6 bases). The V end lost 0 bases, the J end lost 2 bases, and 10 bases lay between the germline ends. The CDR3 covers 15 residues. CDR1 and CDR2 from the germline V gene are SGHRS and YFSETQ. The CDR3 bases are TGCGCCAGCAGCTTGGTTGCGGGAAACACAGATACGCAGTATTTT. This gives the protein CASSLVAGNTDTQYF.

The J gene is TRBJ2-7, the V gene TRBV23-1, with 8 nucleotides matching TRBD1. TRBV23-1 belongs to the ORF category, with a function that is uncertain. This CDR3 contains 14 residues. The J segment lost 5 bases and the V segment lost 2 bases, leaving 5 bases of the junction unmatched. This CDR3 reads CASSQEGRGHEQYF. CDR3 sequence (DNA): TGCGCCAGCAGTCAAGAGGGCAGGGGGCACGAGCAGTACTTC.

This chain links TRBV4-1 with TRBJ1-2; TRBD1 aligns across 8 bases. The CDR3 is made up of 15 amino acids. Germline loops: CDR1 MGHRA, CDR2 YSYEKL. Germline trimming cut 4 bases from V and 4 bases from J; bases unmatched to any gene: 8. Here the CDR3 DNA reads TGCGCCAGCAGCCTCTTCTTGGGGACAGGCTATGGCTACACCTTC. It is translated as CASSLFLGTGYGYTF.

This clone was found once. The chain employs TRBV7-2 and TRBJ1-6; 9 positions match TRBD1. The CDR3 sequence is 16 residues long. J lost 9 bases, V lost 4 bases, and 10 bases had no gene match. Per germline, CDR1 SGHTA and CDR2 FQGNSA. CDR3 nucleotides: TGTGCCAGCAGCTCAACCGGGACAGGGTTGTTTTCACCCCTCCACTTT. It encodes CASSSTGTGLFSPLHF.

The table lists this clone with a count of one. V and J are TRBV5-4 and TRBJ2-7, with a tentative D call TRBD1 (5 bases). V lost 4 bases to trimming and J lost 2 bases, with 13 bases between them. Germline values: CDR1 SGHNT, CDR2 YYREEE (reference sequence). The CDR3 totals 14 residues. CDR3 in DNA: TGTGCCAGCAGCGTGCTTAGGGGCCCCTACGAGCAGTACTTC. This translates into CASSVLRGPYEQYF.

The CDR3 nucleotides read TGTGCCAGCAGCAGGGACACGAGCTCCTACGAGCAGTACTTC. Protein product: CASSRDTSSYEQYF. The chain employs TRBV7-9 and TRBJ2-7, with D perhaps matching TRBD1 (6 bases). Germline-derived CDR1 and CDR2 are SEHNR and FQNEAQ (reference sequence). CDR3 size: 14 residues. The V end lost 5 bases, the J end lost 0 bases, and 11 bases lay between the germline ends.

This chain uses TRBV14 with TRBJ2-5, with D possibly being TRBD2 (6 bases). V shed 1 base and J shed 4 bases, with 10 bases lying between them. The CDR3 is made up of 14 amino acids. The germline V gene encodes CDR1 SGHDN and CDR2 FVKESK. The CDR3 nucleotides read TGTGCCAGCAGCCAAGGTCTAGCGAGAGAGACCCAGTACTTC. Translation: CASSQGLARETQYF.

The chain recombines TRBV4-1 with TRBJ2-5; 11 bases map to TRBD2. The CDR3 has 17 residues. Germline loops: CDR1 MGHRA, CDR2 YSYEKL. Trimming cost V 4 bases and J 4 bases; bases outside gene matches: 11. CDR3 nucleotide sequence: TGCGCCAGCAGCCTGACCGGGACTAGCGGCTGGGGAGAGACCCAGTACTTC. It is translated as CASSLTGTSGWGETQYF.

This sequence joins TRBV27 and TRBJ2-3, with 7 bases matching TRBD1. Germline V gene sequence: CDR1 MNHEY, CDR2 SMNVEV (reference sequence). Trimming removed 3 bases from V and 3 bases from J; junction bases left unmatched: 3. This CDR3 region has 14 residues. CDR3 nucleotides: TGTGCCAGCAGTTTCGGCAGGGGGACAGATACGCAGTATTTT. Residues: CASSFGRGTDTQYF.

The chain couples TRBV7-9 to TRBJ1-3, with D maybe TRBD1 (5 bases). In germline, CDR1 is SEHNR, CDR2 FQNEAQ (reference sequence). This CDR3 comprises 15 residues. V was shortened by 5 bases and J by 7 bases, with 18 bases between the two germline ends. The CDR3 sequence is CASSKGASYRNTIYF. The CDR3 DNA sequence: TGTGCCAGCAGCAAAGGTGCAAGCTACAGGAACACCATATATTTT.

This sequence joins TRBV4-2 and TRBJ1-4; 7 nucleotides match TRBD1. The V gene end was trimmed by 0 bases and the J gene end by 5 bases; junction bases not matched to a gene: 6. CDR1 and CDR2 from the germline V gene are LGHNA and YNFKEQ. The CDR3 consists of 16 residues. CDR3 region: CASSQEGPTGNEKLFF. The CDR3 DNA follows: TGTGCCAGCAGCCAAGAGGGGCCGACAGGGAATGAAAAACTGTTTTTT.

The rearrangement links TRBV5-1 to TRBJ1-1; no definite D call. This CDR3 has 14 amino acids. Deletions cut 2 bases from V and 5 bases from J, with 13 bases between. Germline V gives CDR1 SGHRS, CDR2 YFSETQ. The CDR3: CASSFTKGGTEAFF. In nucleotides, the CDR3 is TGCGCCAGCAGCTTTACTAAGGGAGGAACTGAAGCTTTCTTT.

V usage is TRBV28 and J usage is TRBJ2-7; 8 bases are a match to TRBD1. Germline lookup yields CDR1 MDHEN and CDR2 SYDVKM. The CDR3 spans 13 residues. Unmatched junction bases numbered 8, after V lost 6 bases and J lost 7 bases. CDR3 protein: CASRRTGTLEQYF. The CDR3 DNA is TGTGCCAGCAGGAGGACAGGGACCTTAGAGCAGTACTTC.

V is TRBV21-1 and J is TRBJ2-7; TRBD2 is the table's D call and was not checked against the DNA. TRBV21-1 is classified as a pseudogene. This CDR3 has 13 residues. This CDR3 is CASRAWSSYEQYF. In DNA, the CDR3 is TGTGCCAGCAGGGCCTGGAGCTCCTACGAGCAGTACTTC.

This sequence joins TRBV10-3 and TRBJ1-1; no clear D gene. Germline CDR1 and CDR2: ENHRY and SYGVKD. Trimming took 9 bases from V and 4 from J, leaving 9 bases between them. The length of the CDR3 is 11 residues. CDR3 sequence (DNA): TGTGCCATACTCGGCGGCACTGAAGCTTTCTTT. This codes for CAILGGTEAFF.

The chain joins TRBV9 to TRBJ1-2; D ambiguous. Deletions cut 0 bases from V and 2 bases from J, with 11 bases between. This CDR3 contains 15 residues. Germline CDR1 is SGDLS and CDR2 is YYNGEE. The CDR3 is CASSVDPGRNYGYTF. CDR3 bases: TGTGCCAGCAGCGTAGACCCAGGCCGAAACTATGGCTACACCTTC.

This chain connects TRBV19 to TRBJ2-7; the D is unclear. In germline, CDR1 is LNHDA, CDR2 SQIVND (reference sequence). With 2 bases removed from V and 4 bases from J, the gap between germline ends came to 9 bases. This CDR3 region has 13 residues. This chain's CDR3 is CASSIRDTYEQYF. CDR3 nucleotides: TGTGCCAGTAGTATACGAGACACTTACGAGCAGTACTTC.